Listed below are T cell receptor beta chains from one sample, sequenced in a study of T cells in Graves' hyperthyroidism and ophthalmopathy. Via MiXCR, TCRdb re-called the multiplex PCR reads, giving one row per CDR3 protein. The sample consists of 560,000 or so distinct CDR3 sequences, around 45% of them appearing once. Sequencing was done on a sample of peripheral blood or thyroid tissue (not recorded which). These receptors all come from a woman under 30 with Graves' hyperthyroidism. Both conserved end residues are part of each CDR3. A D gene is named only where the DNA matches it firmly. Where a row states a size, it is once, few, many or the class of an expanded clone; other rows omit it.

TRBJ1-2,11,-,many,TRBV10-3,CAISLQGEYTF,TGTGCCATCAGTCTTCAGGGAGAGTACACCTTC
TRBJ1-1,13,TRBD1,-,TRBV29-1,CSAEQGGGTEAFF,TGCAGCGCCGAACAGGGGGGAGGAACTGAAGCTTTCTTT
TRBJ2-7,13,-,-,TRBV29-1,CSAGIGGSYEQYF,TGCAGCGCCGGGATAGGGGGCTCCTACGAGCAGTACTTC
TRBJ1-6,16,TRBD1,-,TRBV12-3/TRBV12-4,CASSLRTGTRNSPLHF,TGTGCCAGCAGTTTAAGGACAGGGACGAGAAATTCACCCCTCCACTTT
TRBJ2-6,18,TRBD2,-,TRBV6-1,CASSERAGGYTGANVLTF,TGTGCCAGCAGTGAACGGGCGGGAGGGTACACCGGGGCCAACGTCCTGACTTTC
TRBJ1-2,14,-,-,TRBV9,CASSPQTVNYGYTF,TGTGCCAGCAGCCCCCAGACAGTCAACTATGGCTACACCTTC
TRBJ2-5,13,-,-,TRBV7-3,CASIPLGEETQYF,TGTGCTAGCATCCCGTTGGGGGAAGAGACCCAGTACTTC
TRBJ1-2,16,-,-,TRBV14,CASSQDRGATTYGYTF,TGTGCCAGCAGCCAAGATCGAGGGGCGACGACCTATGGCTACACCTTC
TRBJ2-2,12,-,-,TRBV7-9,CASSRGALELFF,TGTGCCAGCAGCCGCGGAGCGCTGGAGCTGTTTTTT
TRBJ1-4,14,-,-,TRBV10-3,CAISALAAGEKLFF,TGTGCCATCAGTGCCTTGGCAGCCGGAGAAAAACTGTTTTTT
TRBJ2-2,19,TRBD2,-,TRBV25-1,CASSLEWGLAGVSTGELFF,TGTGCCAGCAGTTTAGAGTGGGGACTAGCGGGAGTCAGCACCGGGGAGCTGTTTTTT
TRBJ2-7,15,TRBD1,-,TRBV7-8,CASSLDGQGSSEQYF,TGTGCCAGCAGCTTGGACGGACAGGGTTCGTCCGAGCAGTACTTC
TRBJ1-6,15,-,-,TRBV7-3,CASSSGPGDNSPLHF,TGTGCCAGCAGCTCTGGGCCTGGAGATAATTCACCCCTCCACTTT
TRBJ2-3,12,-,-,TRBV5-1,CARPLSTDTQYF,TGCGCCAGACCCTTGAGCACAGATACGCAGTATTTT
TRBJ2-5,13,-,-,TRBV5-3,CASSQETGKTQYF,TGTGCCAGCAGCCAAGAGACAGGCAAGACCCAGTACTTC
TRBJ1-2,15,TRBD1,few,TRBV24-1,CATSDRPGTGYGYTF,TGTGCCACCAGTGACCGTCCCGGGACAGGGTACGGCTACACCTTC
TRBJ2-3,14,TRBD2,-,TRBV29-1,CSVEGGRGTDTQYF,TGCAGCGTTGAAGGCGGGAGGGGCACAGATACGCAGTATTTT
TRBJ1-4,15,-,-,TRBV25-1,CASSAQTGFGEKLFF,TGTGCCAGCAGTGCCCAAACAGGGTTCGGTGAAAAACTGTTTTTT
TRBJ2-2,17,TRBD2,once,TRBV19,CASSHWGGRASTGELFF,TGCGCCAGCAGCCATTGGGGCGGGAGGGCCAGCACCGGGGAGCTGTTTTTT
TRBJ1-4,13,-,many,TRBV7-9,CASSLAPGGKLFF,TGTGCCAGCAGCTTAGCGCCGGGAGGAAAACTGTTTTTT
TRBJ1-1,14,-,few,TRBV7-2,CASSSGLRDTEAFF,TGTGCCAGCAGCTCGGGACTCAGGGACACTGAAGCTTTCTTT
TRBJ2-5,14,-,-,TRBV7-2,CASSLALEGRIPVF,TGTGCCAGCAGCTTAGCGCTCGAGGGCAGGATACCAGTCTTC
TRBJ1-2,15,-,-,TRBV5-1,CASSLRQPSRYGYTF,TGTGCCAGCAGCCTTCGACAGCCCTCTCGCTATGGCTACACCTTC
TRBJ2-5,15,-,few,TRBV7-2,CASSILNYPQETQYF,TGTGCCAGCAGCATCCTTAACTACCCCCAAGAGACCCAGTACTTC
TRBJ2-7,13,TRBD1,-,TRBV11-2,CASETGVTYEQYF,TGTGCCAGCGAGACAGGGGTAACCTACGAGCAGTACTTC
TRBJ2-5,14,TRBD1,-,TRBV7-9,CASSLSDRAETQYF,TGTGCCAGCAGCTTATCTGACAGGGCGGAGACCCAGTACTTC
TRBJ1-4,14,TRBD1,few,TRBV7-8,CASRPTGINEKLFF,TGTGCCAGCAGACCGACAGGGATTAATGAAAAACTGTTTTTT
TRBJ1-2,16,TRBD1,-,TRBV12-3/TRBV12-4,CASSSRDRENEDGYTF,TGTGCCAGCAGTTCAAGGGACAGGGAGAATGAGGATGGCTACACCTTC
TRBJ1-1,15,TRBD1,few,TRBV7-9,CVSSLAAPGTETAFF,TGTGTCAGCAGCTTAGCCGCCCCCGGGACAGAAACTGCTTTCTTT
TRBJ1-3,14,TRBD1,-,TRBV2,CASRDRGKENTIYF,TGTGCCAGCAGGGACAGGGGGAAAGAAAACACCATATATTTT
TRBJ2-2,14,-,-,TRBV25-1,CASSTLLGVGELFF,TGTGCCAGCAGTACACTACTAGGGGTCGGGGAGCTGTTTTTT
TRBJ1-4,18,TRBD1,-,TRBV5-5,CASSLGDSLYFANEKLFF,TGTGCCAGCAGCTTGGGGGACAGCTTGTACTTTGCTAATGAAAAACTGTTTTTT
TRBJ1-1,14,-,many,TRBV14,CASSQDRAYTEAFF,TGTGCCAGCAGCCAAGACAGGGCATACACTGAAGCTTTCTTT
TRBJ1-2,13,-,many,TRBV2,CASSAGLLYGYTF,TGTGCCAGCAGTGCGGGCCTGCTCTATGGCTACACCTTC
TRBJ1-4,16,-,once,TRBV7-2,CASRGTTWGTNEKLFF,TGTGCCAGCAGGGGGACCACCTGGGGAACTAATGAAAAACTGTTTTTT
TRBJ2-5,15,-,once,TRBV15,CATSSYSRGRETQYF,TGTGCCACCAGCAGTTACTCCCGAGGGAGAGAGACCCAGTACTTC
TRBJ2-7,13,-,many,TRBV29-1,CSVRWDEAYEQYF,TGCAGCGTTCGATGGGACGAGGCCTACGAGCAGTACTTC
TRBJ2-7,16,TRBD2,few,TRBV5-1,CASSKGAGGRPGEQYF,TGCGCCAGCAGCAAAGGGGCGGGAGGGCGGCCCGGCGAGCAGTACTTC
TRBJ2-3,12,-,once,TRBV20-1,CSAILLQRTQYF,TGCAGTGCTATACTACTGCAGCGTACGCAGTATTTT
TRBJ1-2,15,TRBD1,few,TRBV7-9,CASSLVNDRVNGYTF,TGTGCCAGCAGCTTAGTGAACGACAGGGTTAACGGCTACACCTTC
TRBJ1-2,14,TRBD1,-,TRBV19,CASSNTRTGYGYTF,TGTGCCAGTAGTAACACCAGGACAGGCTATGGCTACACCTTC
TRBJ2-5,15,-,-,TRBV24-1,CAASDRSSLQETQYF,TGTGCCGCCAGCGATAGGTCTTCCCTCCAAGAGACCCAGTACTTC
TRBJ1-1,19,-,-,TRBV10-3,CAISETWFPDSQRDTEAFF,TGTGCCATCAGTGAAACTTGGTTCCCGGACAGCCAAAGGGACACTGAAGCTTTCTTT
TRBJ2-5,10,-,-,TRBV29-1,CSSIEETQYF,TGCAGCTCCATAGAGGAGACCCAGTACTTC
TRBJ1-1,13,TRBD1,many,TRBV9,CASSVDREAEAFF,TGTGCCAGCAGCGTCGACAGGGAGGCTGAAGCTTTCTTT